The 10 T cell receptor beta chains presented below share a single source sample, sequenced in a study of post-analysis software for immune sequencing data. Overall study results and limits: Patients used four to six TRBV segments, including TRBV5-6, TRBV5-1 and TRBV20-1, more often than controls.

Researchers reported that TCR beta cDNA libraries carried unique molecular identifiers. One entry per CDR3 protein, called by TCRdb with MiXCR from the PCR reads. There are about 820,000 distinct CDR3 sequences in the sample; roughly 50% occur only once, and approximately 4.2% lies in the top ten. These receptors' targets are unknown. The specimen was blood. The receptors were sampled from a girl aged 10-17 years with multiple sclerosis.

The chain employs TRBV20-1 and TRBJ2-7; maybe TRBD2 (6 bases). Germline CDR1 and CDR2: DFQATT and SNEGSKA (reference sequence). The CDR3 sequence is 14 residues long. CDR3 sequence (DNA): TGCTCCTCAGCGAAGACTAGTTGGTCCTACGAGCAGTACTTC. Translating it yields CSSAKTSWSYEQYF.

The rearrangement links TRBV7-2 to TRBJ2-3; D not resolved. This CDR3 contains 16 residues. CDR1 and CDR2 (germline): SGHTA, FQGNSA. V lost 3 bases, J lost 0 bases, and 13 bases lay in between. The DNA of the CDR3 is TGTGCCAGCAGCTTTAAAGCGCAAGTTAGCACAGATACGCAGTATTTT. Translated, it gives CASSFKAQVSTDTQYF.

V gene TRBV5-1 combines with J gene TRBJ2-5, with 7 bases identical to TRBD1. This CDR3 comprises 16 residues. CDR1 and CDR2 from the germline V gene are SGHRS and YFSETQ. V lost 3 bases and J lost 1; bases outside the gene matches: 9. This CDR3 reads CASSWTGLRGQETQYF. The CDR3, as DNA: TGCGCCAGCAGCTGGACAGGCCTGAGGGGCCAAGAGACCCAGTACTTC.

This clonotype was picked up a small number of times. Germline is not matched at one junction end, which may reflect a read error. The chain employs TRBV5-1 and TRBJ2-7; D is possibly TRBD1 (5 bases). Germline lookup yields CDR1 SGHRS and CDR2 YFSETQ. The CDR3 has 14 amino acids. CDR3 DNA: TGCGCCAGTAGCTCGTCAAGGGGCGCCTACGAGCAGTACTTC. Amino acids: CASSSSRGAYEQYF. The whole variable domain, filled in from reference TRBV5-1 and TRBJ2-7, reads KAGVTQTPRYLIKTRGQQVTLSCSPISGHRSVSWYQQTPGQGLQFLFEYFSETQRNKGNFPGRFSGRQFSNSRSEMNVSTLELGDSALYLCASSSSRGAYEQYFGPGTRLTVT.

This clonotype is a singleton in its sample. The chain uses TRBV5-1 and TRBJ2-7, with 11 positions matching TRBD2. CDR1 is SGHRS, CDR2 YFSETQ, per germline. The V segment lost 2 bases and the J segment 4 bases; nucleotides outside the gene matches: 11. The CDR3 extends over 17 amino acids. The DNA of the CDR3 is TGCGCCAGCAGCTTCCCTCCGCAGACTAGCGGGACTTACGAGCAGTACTTC. This codes for CASSFPPQTSGTYEQYF.

The CDR3 sequence is CASLKRTGELFF. CDR3 nucleotides: TGTGCCAGCCTAAAGCGCACCGGGGAGCTGTTTTTT. The chain uses TRBV6-5 and TRBJ2-2; D gene ambiguous. Between the trimmed V and J ends, which lost 8 bases and 4 bases, there was a span of 8 bases. The CDR3 runs to 12 residues. From germline, CDR1 is MNHEY and CDR2 SVGAGI.

The chain joins TRBV7-8 to TRBJ2-3; TRBD2 aligns across 9 bases. The germline gives CDR1 SGHVS, CDR2 FQNEAQ. J gave up 1 base and V 7 bases, and 6 bases lay outside the gene matches. This CDR3 has 15 residues. The CDR3 DNA sequence: TGTGCCAGCACCATAGCGGGGGTGGGCACAGATACGCAGTATTTT. Its translation: CASTIAGVGTDTQYF.

A few counts support this clonotype. The chain combines TRBV5-1 with TRBJ2-1; 8 bases line up with TRBD2. Losses at the gene ends were 0 bases for V and 2 bases for J; bases not matched to a gene: 4. Germline CDR1 and CDR2: SGHRS and YFSETQ. The CDR3 loop spans 16 amino acids. DNA of the CDR3: TGCGCCAGCAGCTTGGAGGGGCGGGGGGCCTACAATGAGCAGTTCTTC. Translated: CASSLEGRGAYNEQFF.

The chain recombines TRBV6-1 with TRBJ2-4, with D maybe TRBD2 (8 bases). The assigned J gene may be wrong: the sequence end matches TRBJ2-7 better. The germline V gene encodes CDR1 MNHNS and CDR2 SASEGT. There are 18 residues in the CDR3. For the CDR3, the DNA is TGTGCCAGCATCCCGACCGACAGGGTCAGCGGGAGTTACCACGAGCAGTACTTC. It encodes CASIPTDRVSGSYHEQYF.

This clonotype appeared a few times. This sequence joins TRBV29-1 and TRBJ2-5, with TRBD2 matching over 10 bases. The DNA end lines up better with TRBJ2-7; the J call may be wrong. The CDR3 loop spans 16 amino acids. Germline CDR1 is SQVTM and CDR2 is ANQGSEA. CDR3: CSAEGLAGAPGYEQYF. In nucleotides, the CDR3 is TGCAGCGCCGAGGGGCTAGCGGGAGCTCCCGGGTACGAGCAGTACTTC.